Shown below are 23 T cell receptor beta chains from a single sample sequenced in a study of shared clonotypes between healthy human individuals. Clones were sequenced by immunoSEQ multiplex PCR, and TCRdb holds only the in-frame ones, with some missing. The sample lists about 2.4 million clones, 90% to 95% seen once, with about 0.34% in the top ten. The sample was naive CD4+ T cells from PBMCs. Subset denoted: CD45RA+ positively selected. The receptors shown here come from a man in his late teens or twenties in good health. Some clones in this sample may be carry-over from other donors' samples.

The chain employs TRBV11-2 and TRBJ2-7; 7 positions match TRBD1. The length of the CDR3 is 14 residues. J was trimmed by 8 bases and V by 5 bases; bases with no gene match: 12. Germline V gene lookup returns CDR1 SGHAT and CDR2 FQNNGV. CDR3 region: CASSPTPTGSKQYF. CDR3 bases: TGTGCCAGCAGCCCGACCCCGACAGGGTCGAAGCAGTACTTC.

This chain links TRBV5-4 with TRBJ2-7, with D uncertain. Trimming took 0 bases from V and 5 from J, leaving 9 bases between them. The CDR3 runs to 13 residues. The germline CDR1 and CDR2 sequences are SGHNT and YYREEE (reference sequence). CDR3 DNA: TGTGCCAGCAGCTTGGAGTGGGCCCACGAGCAGTACTTC. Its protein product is CASSLEWAHEQYF.

The CDR3 nucleotides are TGTGCCAGCAGCTACAGGGACCCCGCCTATGGTGAGCAGTTCTTC. This encodes CASSYRDPAYGEQFF. The V and J genes are TRBV7-9 and TRBJ2-1; a possible D gene is TRBD1 (6 bases). V was cut by 4 bases and J by 9 bases, with 19 bases left in between. The length of the CDR3 is 15 residues. Germline CDR1 SEHNR, CDR2 FQNEAQ (reference sequence).

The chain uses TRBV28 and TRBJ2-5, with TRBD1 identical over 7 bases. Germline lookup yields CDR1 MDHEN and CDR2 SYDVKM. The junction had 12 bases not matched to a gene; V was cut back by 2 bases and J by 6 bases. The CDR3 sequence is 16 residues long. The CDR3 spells CASSLGWAGGRKTQYF. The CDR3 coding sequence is TGTGCCAGCAGTTTAGGTTGGGCAGGGGGTCGAAAGACCCAGTACTTC.

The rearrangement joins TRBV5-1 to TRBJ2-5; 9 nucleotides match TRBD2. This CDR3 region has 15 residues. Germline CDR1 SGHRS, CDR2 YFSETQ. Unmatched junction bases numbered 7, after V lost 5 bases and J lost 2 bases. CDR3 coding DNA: TGCGCCAGCAGTTTAGCGGGAGAAGGGCAAGAGACCCAGTACTTC. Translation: CASSLAGEGQETQYF.

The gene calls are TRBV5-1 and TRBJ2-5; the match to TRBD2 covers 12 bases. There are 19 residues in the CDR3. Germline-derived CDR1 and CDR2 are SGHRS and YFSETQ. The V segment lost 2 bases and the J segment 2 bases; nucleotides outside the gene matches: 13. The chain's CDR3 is CASSLAGLAGGRLQETQYF. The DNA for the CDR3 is TGCGCCAGCAGCTTAGCCGGGCTAGCGGGAGGGCGACTTCAAGAGACCCAGTACTTC.

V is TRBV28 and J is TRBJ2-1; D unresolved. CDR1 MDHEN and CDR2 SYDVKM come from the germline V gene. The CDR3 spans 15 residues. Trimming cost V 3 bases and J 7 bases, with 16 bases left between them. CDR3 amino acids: CASSFAVARRNEQFF. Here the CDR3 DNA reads TGTGCCAGCAGTTTTGCGGTCGCGAGGCGGAATGAGCAGTTCTTC.

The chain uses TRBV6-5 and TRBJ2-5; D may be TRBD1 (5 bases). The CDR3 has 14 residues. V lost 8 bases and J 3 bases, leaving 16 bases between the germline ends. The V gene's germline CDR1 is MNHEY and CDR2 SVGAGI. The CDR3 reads CASRDWGEKETQYF. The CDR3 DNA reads TGTGCCAGCCGCGATTGGGGCGAAAAAGAGACCCAGTACTTC.

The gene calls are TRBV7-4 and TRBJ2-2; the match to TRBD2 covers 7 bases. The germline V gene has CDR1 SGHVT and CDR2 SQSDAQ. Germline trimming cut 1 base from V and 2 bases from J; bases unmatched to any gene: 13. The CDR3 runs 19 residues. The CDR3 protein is CASSLGPLTPTSNTGELFF. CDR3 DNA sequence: TGTGCCAGCAGCTTAGGGCCGCTGACCCCGACTAGCAACACCGGGGAGCTGTTTTTT.

CDR3 region: CASSPDRIGSGANVLTF. The CDR3 nucleotides are TGTGCCAGCTCACCGGACAGGATCGGCTCTGGGGCCAACGTCCTGACTTTC. This chain links TRBV18 with TRBJ2-6; TRBD1 aligns across 7 bases. Germline V gene lookup returns CDR1 KGHSH and CDR2 LQKENI. J lost 0 bases, V lost 3 bases, and 5 bases had no gene match. The CDR3 consists of 17 residues.

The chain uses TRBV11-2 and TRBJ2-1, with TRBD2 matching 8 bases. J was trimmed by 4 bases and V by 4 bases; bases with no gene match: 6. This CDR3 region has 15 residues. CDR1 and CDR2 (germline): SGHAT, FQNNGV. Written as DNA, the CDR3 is TGTGCCAGCAGCTCCATAGCGGGAAGATACAATGAGCAGTTCTTC. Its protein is CASSSIAGRYNEQFF.

The CDR3 nucleotides are TGTGCCAGCAGCGCAGACAGGGGCAGCAATCAGCCCCAGCATTTT. This codes for CASSADRGSNQPQHF. This chain connects TRBV2 to TRBJ1-5; 8 bases align to TRBD1. CDR3 size: 15 residues. V was clipped by 6 bases and J by 1 base; unmatched bases: 5. Germline V gene data show CDR1 as SNHLY and CDR2 as FYNNEI.

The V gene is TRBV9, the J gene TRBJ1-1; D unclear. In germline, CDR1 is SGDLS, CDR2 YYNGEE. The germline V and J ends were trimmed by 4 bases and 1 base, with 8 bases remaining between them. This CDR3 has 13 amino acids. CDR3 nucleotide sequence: TGTGCCAGCAGCAATACACGGAACACTGAAGCTTTCTTT. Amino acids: CASSNTRNTEAFF.

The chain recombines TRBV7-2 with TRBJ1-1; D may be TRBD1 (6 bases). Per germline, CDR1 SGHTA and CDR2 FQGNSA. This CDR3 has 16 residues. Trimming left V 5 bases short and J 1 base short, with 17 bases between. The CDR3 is CASSPRGGAGNTEAFF. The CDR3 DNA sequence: TGTGCCAGCAGCCCGCGGGGGGGGGCTGGGAACACTGAAGCTTTCTTT.

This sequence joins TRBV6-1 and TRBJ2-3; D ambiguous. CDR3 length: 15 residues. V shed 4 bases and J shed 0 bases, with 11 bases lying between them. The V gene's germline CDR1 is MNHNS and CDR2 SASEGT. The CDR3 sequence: CASSVGRLSTDTQYF. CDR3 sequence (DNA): TGTGCCAGCAGTGTAGGAAGACTTAGCACAGATACGCAGTATTTT.

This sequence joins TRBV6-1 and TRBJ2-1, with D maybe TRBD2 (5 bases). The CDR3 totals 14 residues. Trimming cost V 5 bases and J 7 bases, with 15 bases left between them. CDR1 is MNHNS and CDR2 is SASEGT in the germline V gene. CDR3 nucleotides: TGTGCCAGCAGTTTGGGAGTCGGAAGAAATGAGCAGTTCTTC. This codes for CASSLGVGRNEQFF.

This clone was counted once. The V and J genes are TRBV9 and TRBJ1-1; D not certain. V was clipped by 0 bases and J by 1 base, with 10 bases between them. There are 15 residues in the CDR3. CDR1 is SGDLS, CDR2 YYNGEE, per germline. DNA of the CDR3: TGTGCCAGCAGCGTAGGGTTATGGGGGAACACTGAAGCTTTCTTT. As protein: CASSVGLWGNTEAFF.

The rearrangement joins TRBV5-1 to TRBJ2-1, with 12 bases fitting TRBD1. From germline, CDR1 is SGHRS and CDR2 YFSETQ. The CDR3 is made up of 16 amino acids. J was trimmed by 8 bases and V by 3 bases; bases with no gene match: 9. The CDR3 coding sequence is TGCGCCAGCAGCTCAAACGCCGGGACAGGGGGCTATGAGCAGTTCTTC. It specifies CASSSNAGTGGYEQFF.

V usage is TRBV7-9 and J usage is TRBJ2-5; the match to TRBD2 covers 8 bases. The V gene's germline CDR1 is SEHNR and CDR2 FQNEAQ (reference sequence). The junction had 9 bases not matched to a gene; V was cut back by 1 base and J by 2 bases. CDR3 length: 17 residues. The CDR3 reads CASSLGKAGVVQETQYF. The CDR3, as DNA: TGTGCCAGCAGCTTAGGGAAAGCGGGAGTGGTTCAAGAGACCCAGTACTTC.

In DNA form, the CDR3 reads TGTGCCAGCAGCCCCGACAGGCTTAATGGCTACACCTTC. Its translation is CASSPDRLNGYTF. The rearrangement links TRBV7-9 to TRBJ1-2, with D tentatively TRBD1 (6 bases). Trimming removed 5 bases at V and 6 bases at J, with 13 bases between. Germline V CDR1 and CDR2: SEHNR, FQNEAQ (reference sequence). CDR3 size: 13 residues.

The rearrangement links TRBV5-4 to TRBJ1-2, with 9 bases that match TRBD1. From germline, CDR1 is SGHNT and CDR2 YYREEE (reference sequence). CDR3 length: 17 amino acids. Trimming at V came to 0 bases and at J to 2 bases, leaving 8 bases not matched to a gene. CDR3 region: CASSLAGQGRQNYGYTF. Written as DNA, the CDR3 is TGTGCCAGCAGCTTGGCGGGACAGGGAAGACAAAACTATGGCTACACCTTC.

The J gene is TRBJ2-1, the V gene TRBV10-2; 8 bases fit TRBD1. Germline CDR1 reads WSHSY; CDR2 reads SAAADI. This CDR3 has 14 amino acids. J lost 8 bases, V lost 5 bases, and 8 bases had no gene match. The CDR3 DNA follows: TGCGCCAGCAGTCGAAGGACAGGGACCGATGAGCAGTTCTTC. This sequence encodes CASSRRTGTDEQFF.

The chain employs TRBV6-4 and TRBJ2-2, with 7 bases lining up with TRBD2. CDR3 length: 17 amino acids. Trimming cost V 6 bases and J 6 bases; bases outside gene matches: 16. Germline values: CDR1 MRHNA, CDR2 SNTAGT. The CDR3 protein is CASSRSGRGGAPGELFF. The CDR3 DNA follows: TGTGCCAGCAGCCGAAGTGGTAGGGGAGGGGCACCCGGGGAGCTGTTTTTT.